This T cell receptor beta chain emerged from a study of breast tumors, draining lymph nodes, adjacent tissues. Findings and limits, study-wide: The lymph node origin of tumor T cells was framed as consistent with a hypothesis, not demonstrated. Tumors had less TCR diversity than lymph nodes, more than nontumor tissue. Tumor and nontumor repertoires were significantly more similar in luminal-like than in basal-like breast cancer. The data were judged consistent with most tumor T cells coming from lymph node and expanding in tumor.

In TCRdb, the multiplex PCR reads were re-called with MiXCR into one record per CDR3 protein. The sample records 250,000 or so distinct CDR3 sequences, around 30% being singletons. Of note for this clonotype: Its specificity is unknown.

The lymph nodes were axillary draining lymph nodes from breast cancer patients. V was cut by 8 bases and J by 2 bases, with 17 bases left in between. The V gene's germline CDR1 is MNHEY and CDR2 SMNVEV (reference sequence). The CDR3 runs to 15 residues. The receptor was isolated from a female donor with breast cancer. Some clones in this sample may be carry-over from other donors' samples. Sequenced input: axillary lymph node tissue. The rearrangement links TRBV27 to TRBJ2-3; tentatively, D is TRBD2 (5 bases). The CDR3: CASPQPPGVTDTQYF. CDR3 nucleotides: TGTGCCAGCCCCCAGCCGCCCGGGGTCACAGATACGCAGTATTTT.